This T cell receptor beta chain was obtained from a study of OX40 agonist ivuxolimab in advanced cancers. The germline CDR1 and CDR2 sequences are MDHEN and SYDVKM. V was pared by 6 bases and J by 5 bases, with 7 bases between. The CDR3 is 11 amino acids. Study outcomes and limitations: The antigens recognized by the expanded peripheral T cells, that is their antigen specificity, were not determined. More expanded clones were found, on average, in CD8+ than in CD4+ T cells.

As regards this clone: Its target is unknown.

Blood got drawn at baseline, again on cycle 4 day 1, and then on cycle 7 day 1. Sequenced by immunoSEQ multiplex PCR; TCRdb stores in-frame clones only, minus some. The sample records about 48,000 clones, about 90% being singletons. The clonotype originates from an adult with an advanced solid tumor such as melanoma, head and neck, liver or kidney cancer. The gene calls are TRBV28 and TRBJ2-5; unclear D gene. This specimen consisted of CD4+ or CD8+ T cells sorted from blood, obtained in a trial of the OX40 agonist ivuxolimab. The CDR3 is CASSPRETQYF. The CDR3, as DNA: TGTGCCAGCAGCCCGCGGGAGACCCAGTACTTC.